This is a list of T cell receptor beta chains from one sample in a study of shared clonotypes between healthy human individuals. Data came from immunoSEQ multiplex PCR; TCRdb stores just in-frame clones and leaves some out. The repertoire consists of over a million clones, with 70% to 80% occurring once and the leading ten covering around 0.6%. Sequencing input: memory CD4+ T cells from PBMCs. The origin of the receptors is a man in his late teens or twenties in good health. Some clones in this sample may be carry-over from other donors' samples. The CDR3 runs from the conserved cysteine through the conserved F or W. A D gene is named only where the DNA matches it firmly. Size is stated for part of the rows, as once, few or many counts, or as a class when the clone is expanded.

abundance: .; d_gene: .; j_gene: TRBJ1-1; v_gene: TRBV7-3; CDR3nt: TGTGCCAGCAGCTTAAGAGCCAGGTCTGAAGCTTTCTTT; CDR3aa: CASSLRARSEAFF
abundance: .; d_gene: TRBD2; j_gene: TRBJ2-1; v_gene: TRBV6-5; CDR3nt: TGTGCCACCAACCCAGCGGGAGGGAGATACAATGAGCAGTTCTTC; CDR3aa: CATNPAGGRYNEQFF
abundance: .; d_gene: TRBD1; j_gene: TRBJ2-7; v_gene: TRBV29-1; CDR3nt: TGCAGCGCCGGACAGGTCGGAGACGAGCAGTACTTC; CDR3aa: CSAGQVGDEQYF
abundance: .; d_gene: .; j_gene: TRBJ2-4; v_gene: TRBV15; CDR3nt: TGTGCCACCAGCAGAGCGGGACCCCTCAAAAACATTCAGTACTTC; CDR3aa: CATSRAGPLKNIQYF
abundance: .; d_gene: TRBD2; j_gene: TRBJ2-3; v_gene: TRBV5-1; CDR3nt: TGCGCCAGCAGCTTGGCGGGCGGGAGGGTACCAGATACGCAGTATTTT; CDR3aa: CASSLAGGRVPDTQYF
abundance: .; d_gene: .; j_gene: TRBJ1-5; v_gene: TRBV30; CDR3nt: TGTGCCTGGAGAAGGGGTAGCAATCAGCCCCAGCATTTT; CDR3aa: CAWRRGSNQPQHF
abundance: .; d_gene: .; j_gene: TRBJ2-7; v_gene: TRBV29-1; CDR3nt: TGCAGCGTTGTGGTGGGTGGGACGAGGTACGAGCAGTACTTC; CDR3aa: CSVVVGGTRYEQYF
abundance: .; d_gene: .; j_gene: TRBJ1-5; v_gene: TRBV28; CDR3nt: TGTGCCAGCAGCCCTCGGACTGTAGGAGGACAGCATTTT; CDR3aa: CASSPRTVGGQHF
abundance: .; d_gene: TRBD1; j_gene: TRBJ2-6; v_gene: TRBV27; CDR3nt: TGTGCCAGCAGTTTAGAAAGGGGCAGGGACAGACCTCCTGGGGCCAACGTCCTGACTTTC; CDR3aa: CASSLERGRDRPPGANVLTF
abundance: few; d_gene: .; j_gene: TRBJ2-7; v_gene: TRBV28; CDR3nt: TGTGCCAGCAGTTTACTGGGGATCAGCTCCTACGAGCAGTACTTC; CDR3aa: CASSLLGISSYEQYF
abundance: .; d_gene: .; j_gene: TRBJ1-2; v_gene: TRBV4-3; CDR3nt: TGCGCCAGCAGCCAAGCCTCAGGGGTGGGCTACACCTTC; CDR3aa: CASSQASGVGYTF